This is a list of T cell receptor beta chains from one sample in a study of shared clonotypes between healthy human individuals. The assay was immunoSEQ multiplex PCR, and TCRdb's table has in-frame clones only and misses some. The sample includes 1,500,000 or so clones, approximately 98.5% seen only once; the top ten take around 0.38%. The specimen was naive CD4+ T cells sorted from blood. The source of these receptors is a man aged 30-40 years in good health. CDR3s include the opening cysteine and the closing phenylalanine or tryptophan. Each record gives: clone size, J gene, D gene, V gene, CDR3 protein, CDR3 DNA. A D gene is named only where the DNA matches it firmly. The listing skips clone size in some rows; elsewhere it reads once, few, many or a size class.

size: -; J: TRBJ2-1; D: TRBD2; V: TRBV5-1; CDR3: CASSLGEAGENYNEQFF; DNA: TGCGCCAGCAGCTTGGGGGAAGCGGGAGAAAACTACAATGAGCAGTTCTTC
size: -; J: TRBJ2-6; D: -; V: TRBV29-1; CDR3: CSVERVPGANVLTF; DNA: TGCAGCGTTGAAAGGGTGCCTGGGGCCAACGTCCTGACTTTC
size: -; J: TRBJ1-1; D: -; V: TRBV28; CDR3: CASRQGTANTEAFF; DNA: TGTGCCAGCAGACAAGGGACGGCGAACACTGAAGCTTTCTTT
size: -; J: TRBJ1-2; D: -; V: TRBV11-2; CDR3: CASSLDPINYGYTF; DNA: TGTGCCAGCAGCCTGGACCCTATTAACTATGGCTACACCTTC
size: once; J: TRBJ1-1; D: TRBD1; V: TRBV10-3; CDR3: CAIGTGNTEAFF; DNA: TGTGCCATTGGGACAGGCAACACTGAAGCTTTCTTT
size: -; J: TRBJ2-1; D: TRBD2; V: TRBV4-3; CDR3: CASSPTSMTDEQFF; DNA: TGCGCCAGCAGCCCGACTAGCATGACGGATGAGCAGTTCTTC
size: -; J: TRBJ1-4; D: -; V: TRBV6-1; CDR3: CASRGTSLEEKLFF; DNA: TGTGCCAGCAGAGGGACTTCCCTGGAGGAAAAACTGTTTTTT
size: -; J: TRBJ2-7; D: -; V: TRBV19; CDR3: CASSKRDYEQYF; DNA: TGTGCCAGTAGTAAGAGAGACTACGAGCAGTACTTC
size: -; J: TRBJ1-5; D: -; V: TRBV5-8; CDR3: CASSLSLDSRPSNQPQHF; DNA: TGTGCCAGCAGCCTTAGTTTGGACAGCCGGCCCAGCAATCAGCCCCAGCATTTT
size: -; J: TRBJ1-2; D: TRBD1; V: TRBV9; CDR3: CASSVTGAGYTF; DNA: TGTGCCAGCAGCGTAACAGGGGCTGGCTACACCTTC
size: -; J: TRBJ2-4; D: -; V: TRBV28; CDR3: CASRPLLRNIQYF; DNA: TGTGCCAGCAGGCCTTTACTCAGGAACATTCAGTACTTC
size: -; J: TRBJ1-5; D: -; V: TRBV28; CDR3: CASIGQGGQPQHF; DNA: TGTGCCAGCATTGGGCAGGGAGGACAGCCCCAGCATTTT
size: once; J: TRBJ2-1; D: -; V: TRBV28; CDR3: CASSPNRAGAYNEQFF; DNA: TGTGCCAGCAGTCCTAACAGGGCTGGGGCCTACAATGAGCAGTTCTTC
size: -; J: TRBJ2-7; D: -; V: TRBV7-2; CDR3: CASSLVMSAGEQYF; DNA: TGTGCCAGCAGCTTAGTCATGTCGGCGGGCGAGCAGTACTTC
size: once; J: TRBJ2-7; D: -; V: TRBV18; CDR3: CASSPPDRGEQYF; DNA: TGTGCCAGCTCACCACCGGACAGAGGCGAGCAGTACTTC
size: -; J: TRBJ2-2; D: TRBD1; V: TRBV5-1; CDR3: CASSLARQGTGELFF; DNA: TGCGCCAGCAGCTTGGCCAGACAGGGGACCGGGGAGCTGTTTTTT
size: -; J: TRBJ2-1; D: TRBD2; V: TRBV11-2; CDR3: CASSLWLAEYNEQFF; DNA: TGTGCCAGCAGCTTATGGCTAGCGGAGTACAATGAGCAGTTCTTC
size: -; J: TRBJ1-5; D: -; V: TRBV15; CDR3: CATSRAPRVINQPQHF; DNA: TGTGCCACCAGCAGAGCACCCAGGGTAATCAATCAGCCCCAGCATTTT
size: -; J: TRBJ1-5; D: TRBD1; V: TRBV10-2; CDR3: CASSGGRGLGQPQHF; DNA: TGCGCCAGCAGTGGGGGTAGGGGGCTTGGTCAGCCCCAGCATTTT
size: -; J: TRBJ1-2; D: TRBD1; V: TRBV6-1; CDR3: CASSDRDRAGYTF; DNA: TGTGCCAGCAGTGACCGGGACAGGGCTGGCTACACCTTC
size: -; J: TRBJ2-2; D: -; V: TRBV5-1; CDR3: CASSATGKSNTGELFF; DNA: TGCGCCAGCAGCGCCACAGGGAAATCGAACACCGGGGAGCTGTTTTTT
size: -; J: TRBJ2-7; D: TRBD1; V: TRBV15; CDR3: CARLRGLEYF; DNA: TGTGCCCGCCTGAGGGGGCTGGAGTACTTC
size: -; J: TRBJ2-7; D: TRBD2; V: TRBV11-2; CDR3: CASSLDPRGLADSYEQYF; DNA: TGTGCCAGCAGCCTAGACCCGCGTGGACTAGCGGACTCCTACGAGCAGTACTTC
size: -; J: TRBJ2-2; D: -; V: TRBV7-8; CDR3: CASSLDPAGELFF; DNA: TGTGCCAGCAGCTTAGACCCCGCCGGGGAGCTGTTTTTT
size: -; J: TRBJ2-7; D: -; V: TRBV21-1; CDR3: CASSNTPKRPDYEQYF; DNA: TGTGCCAGCAGCAACACCCCCAAGCGGCCGGACTACGAGCAGTACTTC
size: -; J: TRBJ1-5; D: -; V: TRBV28; CDR3: CASSSKKWPQHF; DNA: TGTGCCAGCAGTTCCAAAAAATGGCCCCAGCATTTT
size: -; J: TRBJ2-7; D: -; V: TRBV5-8; CDR3: CASSSDPGLSEQYF; DNA: TGTGCCAGCAGCTCGGATCCAGGTCTGAGCGAGCAGTACTTC
size: -; J: TRBJ2-1; D: TRBD2; V: TRBV5-1; CDR3: CASSLSGSFSYNEQFF; DNA: TGCGCCAGCAGCCTTAGCGGGAGTTTTTCCTACAATGAGCAGTTCTTC
size: -; J: TRBJ2-7; D: -; V: TRBV6-5; CDR3: CASSHGGTYSYEQYF; DNA: TGTGCCAGCAGTCACGGCGGGACGTACTCCTACGAGCAGTACTTC
size: -; J: TRBJ2-1; D: TRBD2; V: TRBV19; CDR3: CASSIISGSLWTLYNEQFF; DNA: TGTGCCAGTAGTATCATTAGCGGGAGCCTTTGGACCTTATACAATGAGCAGTTCTTC